The present T cell receptor (beta chain) was sequenced within a study of OX40 agonist ivuxolimab in advanced cancers. Turning to the study itself: Partial responses were observed in three patients, of whom one had hepatocellular carcinoma and two had cutaneous melanoma. Study-level findings and limits: CD8+ T cells were the subset that, on average, had more expanded clones than CD4+.

Trimming removed 0 bases from V and 8 bases from J, with 15 bases in between. This CDR3 is 15 amino acids long. CDR1 is SGDLS and CDR2 is YYNGEE in the germline V gene. The protocol was immunoSEQ multiplex PCR, while the TCRdb copy is restricted to in-frame clones and leaves out a portion. The data contain about 76,000 clones, roughly nine tenths of them singletons. Details on this clone: As yet, its antigen is unknown.

This sample comprised CD4+ or CD8+ T cells sorted from blood, obtained in a trial of the OX40 agonist ivuxolimab. The rearrangement uses TRBV9 and TRBJ2-1; the D is unclear. The source of this sequence is an adult with an advanced solid tumor such as melanoma, head and neck, liver or kidney cancer. CDR3 sequence (DNA): TGTGCCAGCAGCGTAGTAGCATCAGAAAGGGATGAGCAGTTCTTC. The encoded protein is CASSVVASERDEQFF.